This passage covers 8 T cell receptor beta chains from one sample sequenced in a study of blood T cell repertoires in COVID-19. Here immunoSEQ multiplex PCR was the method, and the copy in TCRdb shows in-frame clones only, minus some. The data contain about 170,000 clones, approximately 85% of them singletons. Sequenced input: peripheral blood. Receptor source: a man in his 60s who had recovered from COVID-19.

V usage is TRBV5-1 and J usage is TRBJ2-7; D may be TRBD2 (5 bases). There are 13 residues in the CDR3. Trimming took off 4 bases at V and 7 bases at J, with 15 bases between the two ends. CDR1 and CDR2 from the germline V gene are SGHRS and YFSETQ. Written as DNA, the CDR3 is TGCGCCAGCAGCCCCGGACTGGATAGGGAGCAGTACTTC. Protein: CASSPGLDREQYF. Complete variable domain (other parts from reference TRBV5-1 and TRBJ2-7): KAGVTQTPRYLIKTRGQQVTLSCSPISGHRSVSWYQQTPGQGLQFLFEYFSETQRNKGNFPGRFSGRQFSNSRSEMNVSTLELGDSALYLCASSPGLDREQYFGPGTRLTVT.

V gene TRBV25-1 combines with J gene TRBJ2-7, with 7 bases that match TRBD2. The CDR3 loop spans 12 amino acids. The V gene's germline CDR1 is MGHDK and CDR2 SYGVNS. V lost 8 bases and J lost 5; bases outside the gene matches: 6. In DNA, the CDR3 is TGTGCCAGCGGACCGGGAGGTAACGAGCAGTACTTC. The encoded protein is CASGPGGNEQYF.

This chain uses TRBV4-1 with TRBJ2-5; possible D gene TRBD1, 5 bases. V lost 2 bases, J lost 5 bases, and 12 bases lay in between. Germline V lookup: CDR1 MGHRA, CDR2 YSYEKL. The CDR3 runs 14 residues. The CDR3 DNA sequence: TGCGCCAGCAGCCAATCAAGGGGTTATGAGACCCAGTACTTC. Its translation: CASSQSRGYETQYF.

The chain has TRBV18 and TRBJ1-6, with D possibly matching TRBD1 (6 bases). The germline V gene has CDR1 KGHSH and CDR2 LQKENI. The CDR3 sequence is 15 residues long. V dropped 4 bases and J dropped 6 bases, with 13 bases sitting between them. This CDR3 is CASSRDAGANSPLHF. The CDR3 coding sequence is TGTGCCAGCTCACGGGACGCGGGGGCTAATTCACCCCTCCACTTT.

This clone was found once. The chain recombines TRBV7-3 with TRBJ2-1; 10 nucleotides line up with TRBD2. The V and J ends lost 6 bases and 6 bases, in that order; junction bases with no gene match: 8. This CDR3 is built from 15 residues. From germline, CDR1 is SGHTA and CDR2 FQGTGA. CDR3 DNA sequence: TGTGCCAGCAGTTTACTAGCGGGGTCCATCAATGAGCAGTTCTTC. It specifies CASSLLAGSINEQFF.

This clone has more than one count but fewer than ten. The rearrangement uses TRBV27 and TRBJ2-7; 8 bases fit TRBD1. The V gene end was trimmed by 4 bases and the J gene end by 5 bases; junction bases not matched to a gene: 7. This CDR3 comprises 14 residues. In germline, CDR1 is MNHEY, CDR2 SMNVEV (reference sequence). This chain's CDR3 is CASSSETDRDEQYF. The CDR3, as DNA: TGTGCCAGCAGTTCAGAGACGGACAGGGACGAGCAGTACTTC.

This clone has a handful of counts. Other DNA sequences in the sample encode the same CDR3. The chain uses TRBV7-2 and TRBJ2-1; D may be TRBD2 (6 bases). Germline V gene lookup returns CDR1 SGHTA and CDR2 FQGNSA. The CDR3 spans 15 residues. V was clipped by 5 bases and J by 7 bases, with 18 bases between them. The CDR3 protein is CASSPYPTLANEQFF. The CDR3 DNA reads TGTGCCAGCAGCCCCTACCCAACGCTAGCGAATGAGCAGTTCTTC.

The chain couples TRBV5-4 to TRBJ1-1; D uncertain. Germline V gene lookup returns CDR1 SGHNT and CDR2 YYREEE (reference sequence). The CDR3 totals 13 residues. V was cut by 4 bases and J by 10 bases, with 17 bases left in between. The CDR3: CASSPRDQVGAFF. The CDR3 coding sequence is TGTGCCAGCAGCCCCCGGGATCAGGTGGGAGCTTTCTTT.